A selection of T cell receptor beta chains follows, all from one sample in a study of Tregs in tolerant kidney transplant recipients. Profiled with immunoSEQ multiplex PCR; TCRdb holds only in-frame clones, not every one. The sample records some 70,000 clones, approximately 91% being singletons. Sample: CD4+ T cells from blood, taken before the transplant. All receptors come from a human donor who received a combined kidney and bone marrow transplant. CDR3s include the opening cysteine and the closing phenylalanine or tryptophan. D genes are given only for firm matches. Clone size is shown for a subset of rows, as once, few, many or a class of expanded clone.

D gene,J gene,V gene,clone size,CDR3 protein,CDR3 DNA
TRBD1,TRBJ1-2,TRBV2,-,CASTQTGPNYGYTF,TGTGCCAGCACCCAGACAGGGCCTAACTATGGCTACACCTTC
TRBD2,TRBJ2-1,TRBV7-2,-,CASSLGLAGSSEQFF,TGTGCCAGCAGCTTAGGGCTAGCGGGTTCTAGTGAGCAGTTCTTC
-,TRBJ1-2,TRBV6-1,-,CASSEASGLCTF,TGTGCCAGCAGTGAAGCTTCGGGGTTATGCACCTTC
-,TRBJ2-3,TRBV7-9,-,CASSHSGLSRTSTDTQYF,TGTGCCAGCAGCCATTCGGGTCTTAGTAGGACAAGCACAGATACGCAGTATTTT
TRBD1,TRBJ1-5,TRBV14,-,CASSHRQGFVGNQPQHF,TGTGCCAGCAGCCATAGACAGGGGTTTGTTGGTAATCAGCCCCAGCATTTT
TRBD1,TRBJ2-7,TRBV13,-,CASSHRRDRDHEQYF,TGTGCCAGCAGCCATAGGAGGGACAGGGACCACGAGCAGTACTTC
-,TRBJ2-3,TRBV9,-,CASSVAGGQGGVTDTQYF,TGTGCCAGCAGCGTAGCAGGGGGGCAGGGTGGCGTCACAGATACGCAGTATTTT
TRBD1,TRBJ1-5,TRBV6-1,medium-sized,CASSELDREEPQHF,TGTGCCAGCAGTGAATTGGACAGGGAAGAGCCCCAGCATTTT
-,TRBJ1-2,TRBV27,-,CASRSYTGYGYTF,TGTGCCAGCAGGTCGTATACTGGCTATGGCTACACCTTC
TRBD2,TRBJ2-3,TRBV2,-,CASRVDSGSTDTQYF,TGTGCCAGCAGAGTTGATAGCGGGAGCACAGATACGCAGTATTTT
TRBD2,TRBJ2-4,TRBV2,-,CASRGTSGRAAKNIQYF,TGTGCCAGCAGGGGGACTAGCGGGAGGGCAGCCAAAAACATTCAGTACTTC
-,TRBJ1-1,TRBV5-1,-,CASSLQGTMNTEAFF,TGCGCCAGCAGCTTGCAGGGGACCATGAACACTGAAGCTTTCTTT
TRBD1,TRBJ2-2,TRBV10-3,once,CAISGARQGMHTGELFF,TGTGCCATCAGTGGAGCCCGACAGGGAATGCACACCGGGGAGCTGTTTTTT
-,TRBJ2-3,TRBV6-5,-,CASSSGLGTDTQYF,TGTGCCAGCAGTTCTGGACTGGGCACAGATACGCAGTATTTT
TRBD2,TRBJ2-1,TRBV7-3,-,CASSNGRRGGYNEQFF,TGTGCCAGCAGCAACGGGAGGCGGGGGGGCTACAATGAGCAGTTCTTC
TRBD1,TRBJ2-7,TRBV4-1,-,CASSLPPPGTGPSEQYF,TGCGCCAGCAGCCTCCCCCCTCCCGGGACAGGGCCCTCTGAGCAGTACTTC
TRBD1,TRBJ1-4,TRBV2,-,CASTQGARWEKLFF,TGTGCCAGCACACAGGGGGCTAGATGGGAAAAACTGTTTTTT
TRBD2,TRBJ2-2,TRBV7-2,-,CASSPTSGGGTGELFF,TGTGCCAGCAGCCCTACTAGCGGGGGTGGGACCGGGGAGCTGTTTTTT
TRBD1,TRBJ2-7,TRBV27,-,CASSPRDRVSYEQYF,TGTGCCAGCAGCCCCCGGGACAGGGTCTCCTACGAGCAGTACTTC
-,TRBJ2-7,TRBV4-1,few,CASSQRPEVSEQYF,TGCGCCAGCAGCCAAAGACCGGAGGTATCCGAGCAGTACTTC
TRBD2,TRBJ2-3,TRBV29-1,-,CSAIAGGTDTQYF,TGCAGCGCAATAGCGGGAGGGACAGATACGCAGTATTTT
-,TRBJ1-1,TRBV5-6,-,CASSLGLNTEAFF,TGTGCCAGCAGCCTAGGTCTGAACACTGAAGCTTTCTTT
-,TRBJ2-7,TRBV11-3,-,CASSPQDSTYEQYF,TGTGCCAGCAGCCCGCAGGACAGCACCTACGAGCAGTACTTC
TRBD1,TRBJ2-7,TRBV11-2,-,CASSLARDSGYEQYF,TGTGCCAGCAGCTTAGCCAGGGACAGCGGATACGAGCAGTACTTC
TRBD1,TRBJ1-1,TRBV5-1,-,CASSYRGRDTEAFF,TGCGCCAGCAGCTACAGGGGGCGAGACACTGAAGCTTTCTTT
-,TRBJ1-5,TRBV28,-,CASSFSPLGREPQHF,TGTGCCAGCAGTTTTTCACCCTTGGGGAGGGAGCCCCAGCATTTT
TRBD2,TRBJ2-1,TRBV10-3,-,CAISEYWTGTSGNNEQFF,TGTGCCATCAGTGAATATTGGACCGGGACTAGCGGTAACAATGAGCAGTTCTTC
-,TRBJ2-7,TRBV5-1,once,CASSGQGGSYEQYF,TGCGCCAGCAGCGGGCAGGGAGGCTCCTACGAGCAGTACTTC
TRBD1,TRBJ1-4,TRBV4-2,-,CASSQDGTGGNEKLFF,TGTGCCAGCAGCCAAGATGGGACAGGGGGCAATGAAAAACTGTTTTTT
TRBD1,TRBJ2-3,TRBV6-6,once,CASTYVFLGQGDTQYF,TGTGCCAGCACTTATGTCTTCCTGGGACAGGGAGATACGCAGTATTTT
-,TRBJ1-1,TRBV2,once,CASSDRVPDTEAFF,TGTGCCAGCAGTGACAGGGTTCCGGACACTGAAGCTTTCTTT
TRBD1,TRBJ1-2,TRBV2,-,CAIQWAGQGTPGYTF,TGTGCCATCCAATGGGCGGGACAGGGAACTCCTGGCTACACCTTC
-,TRBJ1-4,TRBV5-1,-,CASSLGGYHGEKLFF,TGCGCCAGCAGTCTTGGAGGTTATCACGGGGAAAAACTGTTTTTT
-,TRBJ2-7,TRBV30,-,CAWSEGGGGEQYF,TGTGCCTGGAGCGAGGGAGGGGGAGGCGAGCAGTACTTC
-,TRBJ1-4,TRBV10-3,-,CARGVRGKQTANEKLFF,TGTGCCAGAGGGGTACGGGGGAAACAGACCGCTAATGAAAAACTGTTTTTT
-,TRBJ2-5,TRBV7-2,-,CASSLAAAEIQETQYF,TGTGCCAGCAGCTTAGCGGCAGCGGAAATCCAAGAGACCCAGTACTTC
TRBD1,TRBJ2-7,TRBV27,-,CASSSRDRGPYEQYF,TGTGCCAGCAGTTCCAGGGACAGGGGTCCCTACGAGCAGTACTTC
TRBD1,TRBJ1-2,TRBV19,-,CATGQGVPTRYGYTF,TGTGCCACCGGACAGGGAGTCCCCACTAGGTATGGCTACACCTTC
TRBD2,TRBJ2-2,TRBV7-8,-,CASSLRDRGLAGDTGELFF,TGTGCCAGCAGCCTCCGGGACAGGGGACTAGCGGGAGACACCGGGGAGCTGTTTTTT
TRBD1,TRBJ2-7,TRBV18,-,CASSAGQGAYEQYF,TGTGCCAGCTCAGCGGGACAGGGGGCCTACGAGCAGTACTTC
-,TRBJ2-5,TRBV5-5,-,CASSLAPGYQETQYF,TGTGCCAGCAGCTTGGCCCCGGGTTACCAAGAGACCCAGTACTTC
TRBD1,TRBJ1-1,TRBV7-2,-,CASSIGTEHTEAFF,TGTGCCAGCAGTATCGGGACAGAGCACACTGAAGCTTTCTTT
-,TRBJ1-4,TRBV18,-,CASSGRVGEKLFF,TGTGCCAGCTCGGGCAGGGTCGGTGAAAAACTGTTTTTT
TRBD2,TRBJ2-1,TRBV11-2,-,CASSQGGGRANEQFF,TGTGCCAGCAGCCAGGGCGGCGGGAGGGCCAATGAGCAGTTCTTC
-,TRBJ1-1,TRBV5-1,-,CASSKQTPNTEAFF,TGCGCCAGCAGCAAACAGACCCCGAACACTGAAGCTTTCTTT
-,TRBJ2-7,TRBV5-4,-,CASSFAVSYEQYF,TGTGCCAGCAGCTTTGCGGTCTCCTACGAGCAGTACTTC
TRBD1,TRBJ1-1,TRBV15,-,CATSRDRGSAFF,TGTGCCACCAGCAGGGACAGGGGGTCGGCTTTCTTT
TRBD1,TRBJ1-2,TRBV18,-,CASSPRGQGDNYGYTF,TGTGCCAGCTCACCACGAGGACAGGGAGACAACTATGGCTACACCTTC
TRBD1,TRBJ2-5,TRBV5-1,-,CASSTPTGAEETQYF,TGCGCCAGCAGCACACCTACAGGGGCGGAAGAGACCCAGTACTTC
-,TRBJ1-5,TRBV2,few,CASRSGMQPQHF,TGTGCCAGCCGTTCGGGGATGCAGCCCCAGCATTTT
-,TRBJ1-5,TRBV28,-,CASEVRERGQPQHF,TGTGCCAGCGAGGTGCGGGAGCGCGGCCAGCCCCAGCATTTT
-,TRBJ2-7,TRBV6-5,-,CASRGDSYEQYF,TGTGCCAGCAGAGGGGACTCCTACGAGCAGTACTTC
TRBD1,TRBJ1-5,TRBV15,-,CATSLRTGALDSNQPQHF,TGTGCCACCAGCCTGCGGACAGGGGCCTTAGACAGCAATCAGCCCCAGCATTTT
-,TRBJ1-1,TRBV25-1,-,CASSEWGENTEAFF,TGTGCCAGCAGTGAATGGGGGGAGAACACTGAAGCTTTCTTT
TRBD1,TRBJ2-1,TRBV7-2,-,CASGTGWNEQFF,TGTGCCTCCGGGACAGGGTGGAATGAGCAGTTCTTC
TRBD1,TRBJ2-7,TRBV27,few,CASSLGQGAQYEQYF,TGTGCCAGCAGTCTTGGACAGGGGGCTCAGTACGAGCAGTACTTC
TRBD1,TRBJ2-3,TRBV5-1,-,CASSFAGGDTDTQYF,TGCGCCAGCAGCTTCGCAGGGGGTGACACAGATACGCAGTATTTT
-,TRBJ1-2,TRBV29-1,-,CSVSGSGGYTF,TGCAGCGTTAGTGGCAGTGGCGGCTACACCTTC
TRBD2,TRBJ2-1,TRBV5-1,-,CASSLVDRLRTSGSHSPQNEQFF,TGCGCCAGCAGCCTGGTTGACAGGCTACGGACTAGCGGGAGCCATAGCCCCCAAAATGAGCAGTTCTTC